This T cell receptor (delta chain) was documented in a study of Vδ1+ human thymocytes (dated by TCRdb to about 2018). Turning to the overall study: The study characterised mRNA-level TRG and TRD CDR3 repertoires of highly purified Vdelta1+ thymocytes from young children as a data resource. Validation of the multiplex-based CDR3 amplicon strategy against 5'RACE-based CDR3 amplicon generation methods had been performed previously.

CDR1 and CDR2 are drawn from the germline V gene: TSWWSYY, QGS. At the junction V is shortened by 0 bases and J by 3 bases, with 26 bases in between. Taken from cysteine to phenylalanine, the CDR3 has 20 residues. Here the CDR3 DNA is all that survives: 60 bases in frame from base 1. Thymic samples were depleted of alphabeta T cells, then CD3+ TCRVdelta1+ TCRVdelta2- thymocytes were FACS-sorted. The purity of the sorted Vdelta1+ thymocytes was between roughly 97% and 99.6%. Thymic specimens came from roughly eight paediatric patients undergoing corrective cardiac surgery, aged from about 5 days to 17 months. Thymic tissue was dispersed and mononuclear cells isolated on a Histopaque-1077 density gradient. Staining used anti-TCRVdelta1 clone TS8.2, anti-TCRVdelta2 clone B6, anti-CD3 clone HIT3a and anti-TCRalphabeta clone IP26 antibodies. As to this clone: Its antigen specificity is not known. The sample holds no much larger clone one base away, and base qualities are not on file.

RNA extraction was carried out with the RNeasy mini kit, and reverse transcription was then done using Superscript III. CDR3 amplicons were produced by multiplex PCR using pooled V-gene forward primers and a constant-region reverse primer with Illumina adaptor overhangs. After gel purification, the amplicons were indexed with Nextera index primers during approximately 8 additional PCR cycles and then purified using AMPure XP beads. The libraries were sequenced on an Illumina MiSeq using paired-end 250 bp reads, dual indexing and an approximately 20% PhiX spike-in. The paper's processing steps were these. Read quality was checked with FastQC, and TRG read pairs were merged using ea-utils fastq-join. IMGT/HighV-QUEST was used to annotate sequences, retaining only productive sequences with an unambiguous V-gene assignment, and each clonotype was defined by an identical CDR3 sequence. For downstream analysis, VDJtools 1.1.1, tcR 2.2.3, Treemap and vegan Shannon diversity in R 3.4.4 were used. TCRdb recomputed clones from the public reads with CATT; identical DNA rows were then combined. The V and J calls were not made by the authors but by TCRdb's processing. The sample records around 76,000 delta-chain clones, 30% to 45% of which are singletons. The ten largest clones capture over 0.2% of the sample.

The study at large found these results: Donors shared many TRG clonotypes (up to about 6.9x10^3), but TRD repertoires were essentially private, with at most 130 shared. No clustering by age or sex was observed, so analyses did not stratify donors by these variables. Because unexpected Vdelta2 sequences could lead to misinterpretation of bulk repertoire data, the authors recommended using highly purified populations and single-cell validation. Thymic TRG and TRD repertoires appeared highly polyclonal with Gaussian CDR3 length distributions, unlike oligoclonal peripheral blood repertoires. Although sort purity was high, roughly 20% of thymic TRD sequences were Vdelta2 (with a few Vdelta3), in contrast to the peripheral blood Vdelta1+ controls.

Material for sequencing was Vdelta1+ gamma-delta thymocytes from the thymus. Taken with the paper, the label for cell subset or site translates to: FACS-sorted CD3+ TCRalphabeta- TCRVdelta1+ TCRVdelta2- thymocytes. This receptor was obtained from a boy younger than two who had congenital heart surgery. The chain is assembled from TRDV1 and TRDJ1; D gene: possibly TRDD3, on 10 matching bases. This receptor carries the CDR3 CALGELLLPTWGISPDKLIF. The DNA sequence is as follows: TGTGCTCTTGGGGAACTACTCCTTCCTACCTGGGGGATAAGCCCCGATAAACTCATCTTT.